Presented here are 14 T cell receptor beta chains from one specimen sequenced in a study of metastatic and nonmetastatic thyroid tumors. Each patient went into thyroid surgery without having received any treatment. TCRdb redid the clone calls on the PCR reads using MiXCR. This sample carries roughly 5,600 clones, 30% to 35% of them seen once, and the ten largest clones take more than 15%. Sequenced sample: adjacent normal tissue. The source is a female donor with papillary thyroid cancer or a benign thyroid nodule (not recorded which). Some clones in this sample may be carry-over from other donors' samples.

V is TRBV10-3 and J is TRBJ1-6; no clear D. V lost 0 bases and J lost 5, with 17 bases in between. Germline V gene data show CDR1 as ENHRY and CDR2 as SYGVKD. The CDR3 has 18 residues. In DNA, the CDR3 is TGTGCCATCAGTGAGTCACCCCGCATAAGGTCCCATAATTCACCCCTCCACTTT. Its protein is CAISESPRIRSHNSPLHF.

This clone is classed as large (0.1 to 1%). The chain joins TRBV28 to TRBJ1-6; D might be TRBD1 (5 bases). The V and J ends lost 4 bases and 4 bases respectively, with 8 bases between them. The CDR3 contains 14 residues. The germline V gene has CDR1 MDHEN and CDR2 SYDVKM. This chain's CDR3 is CASSWTNYNSPLHF. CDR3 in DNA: TGTGCCAGCAGTTGGACAAATTATAATTCACCCCTCCACTTT. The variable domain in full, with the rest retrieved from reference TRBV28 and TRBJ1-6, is DVKVTQSSRYLVKRTGEKVFLECVQDMDHENMFWYRQDPGLGLRLIYFSYDVKMKEKGDIPEGYSVSREKKERFSLILESASTNQTSMYLCASSWTNYNSPLHFGNGTRLTVT.

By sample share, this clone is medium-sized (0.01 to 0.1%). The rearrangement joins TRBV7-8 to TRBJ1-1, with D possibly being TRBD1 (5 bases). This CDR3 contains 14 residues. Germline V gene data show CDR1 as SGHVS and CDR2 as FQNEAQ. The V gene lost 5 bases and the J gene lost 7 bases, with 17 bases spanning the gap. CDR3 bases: TGTGCCAGCAGCCCCGCCGGTAGACAGCATGAAGCTTTCTTT. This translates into CASSPAGRQHEAFF.

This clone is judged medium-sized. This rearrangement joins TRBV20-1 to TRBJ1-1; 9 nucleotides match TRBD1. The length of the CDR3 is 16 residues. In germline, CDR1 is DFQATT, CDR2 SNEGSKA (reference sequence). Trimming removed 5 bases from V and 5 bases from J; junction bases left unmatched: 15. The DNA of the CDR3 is TGCAGTGCTGGGCCCTCCGGGACAGGGAGGGGGACTGAAGCTTTCTTT. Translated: CSAGPSGTGRGTEAFF.

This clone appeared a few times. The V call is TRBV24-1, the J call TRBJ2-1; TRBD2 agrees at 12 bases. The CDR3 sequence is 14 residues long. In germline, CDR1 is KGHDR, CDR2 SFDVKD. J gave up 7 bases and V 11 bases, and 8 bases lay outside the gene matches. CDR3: CAISSGRDMNEQFF. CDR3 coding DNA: TGTGCCATATCTAGCGGGAGGGATATGAATGAGCAGTTCTTC.

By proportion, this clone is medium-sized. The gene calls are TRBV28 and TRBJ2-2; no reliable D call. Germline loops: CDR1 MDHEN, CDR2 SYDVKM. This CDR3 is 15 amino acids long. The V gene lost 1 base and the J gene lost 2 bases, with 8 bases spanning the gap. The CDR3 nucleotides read TGTGCCAGCAGTTTATCCCTGACTAACACCGGGGAGCTGTTTTTT. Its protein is CASSLSLTNTGELFF.

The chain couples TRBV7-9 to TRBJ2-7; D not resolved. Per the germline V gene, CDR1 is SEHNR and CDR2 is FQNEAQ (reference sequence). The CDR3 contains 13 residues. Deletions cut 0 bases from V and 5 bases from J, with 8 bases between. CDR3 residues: CASSLAQKDEQYF. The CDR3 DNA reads TGTGCCAGCAGCTTAGCTCAGAAGGACGAGCAGTACTTC.

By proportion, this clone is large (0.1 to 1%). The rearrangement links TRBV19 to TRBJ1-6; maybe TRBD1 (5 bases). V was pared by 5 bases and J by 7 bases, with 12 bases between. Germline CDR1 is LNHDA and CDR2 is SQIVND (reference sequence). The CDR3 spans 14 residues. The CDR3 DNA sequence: TGTGCCAGTAGTCATCGGGGACCGAATTCACCCCTCCACTTT. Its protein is CASSHRGPNSPLHF.

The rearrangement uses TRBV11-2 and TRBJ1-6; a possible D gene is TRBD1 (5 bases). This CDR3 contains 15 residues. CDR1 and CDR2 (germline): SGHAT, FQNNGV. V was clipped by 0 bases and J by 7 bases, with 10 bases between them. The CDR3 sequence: CASSLESGSNSPLHF. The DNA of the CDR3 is TGTGCCAGCAGCTTAGAATCAGGGTCCAATTCACCCCTCCACTTT.

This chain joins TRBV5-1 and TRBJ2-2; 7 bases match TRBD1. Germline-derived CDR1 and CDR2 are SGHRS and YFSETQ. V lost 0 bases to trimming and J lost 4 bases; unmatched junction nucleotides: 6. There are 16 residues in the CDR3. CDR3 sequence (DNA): TGCGCCAGCAGCTTGGGAGCGACAGGGCCCACCGGGGAGCTGTTTTTT. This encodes CASSLGATGPTGELFF.

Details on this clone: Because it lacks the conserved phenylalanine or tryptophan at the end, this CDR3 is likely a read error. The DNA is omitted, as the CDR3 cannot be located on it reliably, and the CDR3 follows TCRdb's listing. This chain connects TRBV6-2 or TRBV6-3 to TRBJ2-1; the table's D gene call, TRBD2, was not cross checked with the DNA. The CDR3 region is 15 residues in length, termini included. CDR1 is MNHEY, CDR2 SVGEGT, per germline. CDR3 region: CASSYSSGRLNEQVV.

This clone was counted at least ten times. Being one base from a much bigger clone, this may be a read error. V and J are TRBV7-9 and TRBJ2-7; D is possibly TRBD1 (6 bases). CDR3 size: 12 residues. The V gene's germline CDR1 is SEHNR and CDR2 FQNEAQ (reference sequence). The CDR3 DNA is TGTGCCAGCAGTCCGGACAGCTACGAGCGGTACTTC. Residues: CASSPDSYERYF.

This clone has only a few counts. CDR3 coding DNA: TGTGCCAGTAGTATTTGGGGGAACACTGAAGCTTTCTTT. Amino acids: CASSIWGNTEAFF. V usage is TRBV19 and J usage is TRBJ1-1; no clear D gene. The CDR3 loop spans 13 amino acids. Germline V gives CDR1 LNHDA, CDR2 SQIVND (reference sequence). Trimming removed 3 bases from V and 1 base from J, with 6 bases in between. Based on the CDR3 plus reference TRBV19 and TRBJ1-1, the full variable domain is DGGITQSPKYLFRKEGQNVTLSCEQNLNHDAMYWYRQDPGQGLRLIYYSQIVNDFQKGDIAEGYSVSREKKESFPLTVTSAQKNPTAFYLCASSIWGNTEAFFGQGTRLTVV.

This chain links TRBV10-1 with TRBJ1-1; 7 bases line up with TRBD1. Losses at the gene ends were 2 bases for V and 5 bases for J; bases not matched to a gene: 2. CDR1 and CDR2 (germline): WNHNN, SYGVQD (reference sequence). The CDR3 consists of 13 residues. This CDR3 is CASSETGATEAFF. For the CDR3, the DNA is TGCGCCAGCAGTGAGACAGGGGCGACTGAAGCTTTCTTT.